This T cell receptor (beta chain) is drawn from a study of T cells in Graves' hyperthyroidism and ophthalmopathy (dated by TCRdb to between 2018 and 2020). Study-level background: TCR V-J signatures able to tell the groups apart were searched for in a discovery cohort of approximately 95 patients, of whom about 40 had Graves' ophthalmopathy and about 55 had stable Graves' hyperthyroidism. The study also compared thyroid tissue and blood T-cell repertoires from a handful of Graves' hyperthyroidism patients. After blood sampling, hyperthyroidism patients were treated with methimazole at a starting dose of 30 mg daily, and ophthalmopathy patients were treated with high-dose intravenous methylprednisolone. An independent validation cohort of about 20 hyperthyroidism patients and about 15 patients who later progressed to ophthalmopathy tested prospective prediction of ophthalmopathy. The paper describes TCR Vbeta CDR3 sequencing of 130 to 150 peripheral blood samples, made up of about 40 ophthalmopathy patients, some 80 hyperthyroidism patients and roughly 17 progressor patients. The roughly 100 discovery patients were randomly divided into training and test sets at a 7:3 ratio. The full study reports these points: Sample size was not statistically predetermined, and blinding of investigators to group allocation was not performed. Ophthalmopathy was separated from stable hyperthyroidism by a 13 V-J signature model, with approximately 85% sensitivity and around 81% specificity obtained in cross-validation and 80%/75% obtained in testing. Blood samples also contained most of the expanded thyroid clonotypes (frequency above 0.001), which suggests that blood repertoires may reflect thyroid immune responses. In validation, progression to ophthalmopathy was predicted by the model with 70% to 71% sensitivity and around 76% specificity, a median of about 6 months before onset.

Reading the germline V gene (reference sequence) gives CDR1 SGHKS and CDR2 YYEKEE. The V end loses 4 bases and the J end loses 11 bases, and a stretch of 18 bases separates them. Inclusive of the bounding cysteine and phenylalanine, the CDR3 is 14 residues long. The DNA shown is the 42-base CDR3, in frame from base 1. Graves' hyperthyroidism was defined as stable when no progression to ophthalmopathy occurred over 18 months of follow-up. The hyperthyroidism patients were between 18 and 65 years old and newly diagnosed, with a disease duration of less than 2 months. Patients with uncontrolled infections, other autoimmune diseases, pregnancy or lactation were excluded. Diagnoses were established on the basis of clinical symptoms, serum thyroxine and TRAb, thyroid ultrasound, and orbital computed tomography. Trizol reagent was used to extract total RNA, and RNA quality was then checked on an Agilent 2100 Bioanalyzer.

With regard to this clonotype: It lacks a known antigen. The sample holds no much larger clone one base away, and base qualities are not on file.

The TCR beta CDR3 regions were amplified from RNA transcripts. For the first round of RT-PCR on the TCR CDR3, the HTBI primer set was used together with the Qiagen OneStep RT-PCR kit. A second multiplex PCR round built the libraries, followed by size selection and purification. Sequencing of the libraries was done on an Illumina HiSeq2000 using paired-end 100 bp reads. Per the original workflow: Raw data were processed with SOAPnuke, discarding reads with adapters, uncalled bases, mean Phred below 15, or no exact constant-primer or identifier match. COPE v1.2.5 was used to merge high-quality paired reads, and clonotypes were defined as unique nucleotide sequences. MiTCR v1.1 was used to align clonotypes to the IMGT TRBV, TRBD and TRBJ reference segments. Analysis was restricted to V-J combinations with a frequency above 0.0001, which covered about 99% of repertoires. A TCS score was defined as the ratio between F50 (clonal expansion) and ExV (chaos), using BLOSUM62-based TCRdist between CDR3 peptides within each V-J. Welch's t-statistics and random forest reduced around 510 V-J features to 10 to 15, which were used in a naive Bayes classifier (R e1071). TCRdb itself trimmed the public reads at Q25 with fastp, ran MiXCR and retained productive beta chains. Duplicate CDR3 protein sequences are folded into a single record with the most common DNA and genes. These V and J calls derive from TCRdb rather than the authors' analysis. Recorded for this sample are hundreds of thousands of distinct CDR3 sequences; under 60% of them occurred a single time. Jointly, the top ten make up roughly 8.2% of the sample.

The receptor comes from a woman aged 18-35 years with Graves' hyperthyroidism. Donor details come from another sample of the same person, matched by shared clones. The chain employs TRBV5-5 and TRBJ1-4; TRBD1 could be the D gene, as 5 bases match. Sequencing was performed on peripheral blood or thyroid tissue (not recorded which). The DNA sequence reads TGTGCCAGCAGCCAAGATAGGGGATTTGTGAAACTGTTTTTT. The encoded protein is CASSQDRGFVKLFF.